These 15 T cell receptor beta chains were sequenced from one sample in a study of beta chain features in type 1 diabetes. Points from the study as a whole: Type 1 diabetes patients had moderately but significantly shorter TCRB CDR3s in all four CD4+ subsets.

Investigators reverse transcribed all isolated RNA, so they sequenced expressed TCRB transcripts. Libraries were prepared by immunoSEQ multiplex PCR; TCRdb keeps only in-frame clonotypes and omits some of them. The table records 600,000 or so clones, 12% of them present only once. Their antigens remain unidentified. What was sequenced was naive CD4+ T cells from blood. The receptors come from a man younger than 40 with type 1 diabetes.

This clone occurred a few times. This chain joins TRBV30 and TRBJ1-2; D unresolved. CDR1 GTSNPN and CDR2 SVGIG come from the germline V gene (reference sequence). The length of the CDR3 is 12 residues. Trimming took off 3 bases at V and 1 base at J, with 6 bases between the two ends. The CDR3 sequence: CAWRPRNYGYTF. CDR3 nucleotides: TGTGCCTGGAGACCTCGTAACTATGGCTACACCTTC.

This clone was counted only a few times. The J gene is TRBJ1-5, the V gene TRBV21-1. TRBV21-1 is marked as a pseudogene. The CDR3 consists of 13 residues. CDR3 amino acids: CASTGEPNQPQHF. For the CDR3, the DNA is TGTGCCAGCACGGGGGAGCCCAATCAGCCCCAGCATTTT.

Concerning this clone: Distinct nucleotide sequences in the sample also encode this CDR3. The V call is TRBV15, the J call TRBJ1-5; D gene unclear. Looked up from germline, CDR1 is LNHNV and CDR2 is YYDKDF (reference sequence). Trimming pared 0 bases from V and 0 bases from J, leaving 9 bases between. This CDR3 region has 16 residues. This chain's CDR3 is CATSRDRGPSNQPQHF. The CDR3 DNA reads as TGTGCCACCAGCAGAGATCGTGGGCCTAGCAATCAGCCCCAGCATTTT.

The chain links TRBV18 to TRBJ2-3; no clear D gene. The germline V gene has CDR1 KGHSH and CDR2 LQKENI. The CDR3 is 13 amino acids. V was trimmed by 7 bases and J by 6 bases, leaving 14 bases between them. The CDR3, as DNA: TGTGCCAGCTTCCCCGTGGGGATGGATACGCAGTATTTT. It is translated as CASFPVGMDTQYF.

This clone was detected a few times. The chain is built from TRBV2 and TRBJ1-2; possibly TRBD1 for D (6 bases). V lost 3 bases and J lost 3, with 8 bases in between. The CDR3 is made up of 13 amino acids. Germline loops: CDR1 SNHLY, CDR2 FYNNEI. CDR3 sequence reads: CASSEGADYGYTF. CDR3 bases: TGTGCCAGCAGTGAGGGGGCGGACTATGGCTACACCTTC.

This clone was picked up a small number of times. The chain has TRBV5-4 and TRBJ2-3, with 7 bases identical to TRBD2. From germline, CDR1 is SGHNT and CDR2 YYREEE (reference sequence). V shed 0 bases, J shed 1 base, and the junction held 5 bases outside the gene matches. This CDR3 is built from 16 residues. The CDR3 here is CASSLGAAGGTDTQYF. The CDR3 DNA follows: TGTGCCAGCAGCTTGGGTGCGGCGGGGGGCACAGATACGCAGTATTTT.

CDR3: CSVDYRGGEQYF. The CDR3, as DNA: TGCAGCGTGGACTACCGGGGGGGCGAGCAGTACTTC. The genes are TRBV29-1 and TRBJ2-7; 8 bases fit TRBD2. This CDR3 region has 12 residues. The germline CDR1 and CDR2 sequences are SQVTM and ANQGSEA. Unmatched junction bases numbered 7, after V lost 6 bases and J lost 6 bases.

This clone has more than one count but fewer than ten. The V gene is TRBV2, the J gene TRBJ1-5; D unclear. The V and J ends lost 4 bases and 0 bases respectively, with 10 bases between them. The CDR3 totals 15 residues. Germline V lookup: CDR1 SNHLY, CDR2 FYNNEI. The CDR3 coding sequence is TGTGCCAGCAGTGCCGAGGTGGGTAGCAATCAGCCCCAGCATTTT. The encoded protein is CASSAEVGSNQPQHF.

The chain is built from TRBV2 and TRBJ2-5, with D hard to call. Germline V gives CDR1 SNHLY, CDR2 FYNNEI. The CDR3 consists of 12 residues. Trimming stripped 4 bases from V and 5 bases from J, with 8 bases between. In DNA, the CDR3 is TGTGCCAGCAGTGGGGTGGAGGAGACCCAGTACTTC. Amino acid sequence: CASSGVEETQYF.

The CDR3 sequence is CASSQDYGGRDSPLHF. CDR3 nucleotide sequence: TGTGCCAGCAGCCAAGATTACGGGGGCCGGGATTCACCCCTCCACTTT. V gene TRBV4-2 combines with J gene TRBJ1-6, with D possibly TRBD1 on 6 matching bases. This CDR3 contains 16 residues. The V end was cut by 0 bases, the J end by 8 bases, with 14 bases between. Per germline, CDR1 LGHNA and CDR2 YNFKEQ.

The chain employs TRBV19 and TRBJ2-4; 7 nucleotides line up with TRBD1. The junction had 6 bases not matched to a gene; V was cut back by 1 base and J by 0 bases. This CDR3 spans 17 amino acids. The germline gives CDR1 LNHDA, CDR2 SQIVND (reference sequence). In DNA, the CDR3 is TGTGCCAGTAGTATAGGGGGACAGCTACTAGCCAAAAACATTCAGTACTTC. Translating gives CASSIGGQLLAKNIQYF.

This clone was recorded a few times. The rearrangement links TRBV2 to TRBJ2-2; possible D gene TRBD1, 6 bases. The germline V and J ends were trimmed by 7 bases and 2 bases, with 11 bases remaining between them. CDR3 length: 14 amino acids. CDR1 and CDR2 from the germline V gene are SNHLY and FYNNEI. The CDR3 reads CASKRTDNTGELFF. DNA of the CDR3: TGTGCCAGCAAAAGGACAGACAACACCGGGGAGCTGTTTTTT.

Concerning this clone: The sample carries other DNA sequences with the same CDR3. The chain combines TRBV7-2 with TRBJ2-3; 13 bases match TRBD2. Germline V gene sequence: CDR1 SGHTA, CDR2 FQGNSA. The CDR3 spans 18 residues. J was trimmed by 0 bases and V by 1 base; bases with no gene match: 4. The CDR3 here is CASSLVGLAGTSTDTQYF. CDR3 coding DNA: TGTGCCAGCAGCTTAGTGGGACTAGCGGGGACAAGCACAGATACGCAGTATTTT.

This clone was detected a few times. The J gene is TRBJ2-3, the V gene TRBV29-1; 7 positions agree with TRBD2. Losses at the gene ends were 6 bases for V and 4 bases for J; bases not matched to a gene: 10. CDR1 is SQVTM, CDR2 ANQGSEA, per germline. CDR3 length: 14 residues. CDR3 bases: TGCAGCGTAGTGACTAGCATAACGGCAGATACGCAGTATTTT. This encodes CSVVTSITADTQYF.

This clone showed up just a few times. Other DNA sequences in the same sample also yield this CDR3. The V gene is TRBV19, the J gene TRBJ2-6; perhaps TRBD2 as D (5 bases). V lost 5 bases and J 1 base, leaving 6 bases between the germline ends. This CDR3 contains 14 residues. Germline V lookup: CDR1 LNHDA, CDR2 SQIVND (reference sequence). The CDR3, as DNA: TGTGCCAGTAGTCGACTATCTGGGGCCAACGTCCTGACTTTC. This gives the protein CASSRLSGANVLTF.